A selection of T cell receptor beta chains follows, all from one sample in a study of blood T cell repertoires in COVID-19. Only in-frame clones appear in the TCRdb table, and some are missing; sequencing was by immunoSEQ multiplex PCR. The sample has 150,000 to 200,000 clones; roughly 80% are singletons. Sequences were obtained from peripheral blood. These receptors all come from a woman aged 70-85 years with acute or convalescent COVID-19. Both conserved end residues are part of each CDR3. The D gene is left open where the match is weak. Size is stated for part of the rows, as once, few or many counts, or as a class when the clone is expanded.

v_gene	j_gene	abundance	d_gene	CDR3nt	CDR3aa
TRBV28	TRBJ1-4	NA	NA	TGTGCCAGCAGTTTACGTGGGTACTACGAAAAACTGTTTTTT	CASSLRGYYEKLFF
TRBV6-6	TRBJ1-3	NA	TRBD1	TGTGCCAGCAGTCCCGGGACAGGAAGCTCTGGAAACACCATATATTTT	CASSPGTGSSGNTIYF
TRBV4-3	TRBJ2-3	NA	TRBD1	TGCGCCAGCAGCCAAGAGACAGGGATCACAGATACGCAGTATTTT	CASSQETGITDTQYF
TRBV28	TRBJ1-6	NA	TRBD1	TGTGCCAGCAGTTTTCTGGGGGGACAGGGGGCAATGGGGATCCACTTT	CASSFLGGQGAMGIHF
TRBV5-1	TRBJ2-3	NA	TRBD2	TGCGCCAGCAGCCCGGGACTAGCTCCCGGTATAGATACGCAGTATTTT	CASSPGLAPGIDTQYF
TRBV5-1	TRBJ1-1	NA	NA	TGCGCCAGCAGCGGACAGTCCATGAACACTGAAGCTTTCTTT	CASSGQSMNTEAFF
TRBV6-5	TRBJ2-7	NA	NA	TGTGCCAGGGACAGTCACCGCAGCGAGCAGTACTTC	CARDSHRSEQYF
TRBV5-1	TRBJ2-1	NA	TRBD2	TGCGCCAGCAGCTTCTTGACTAGCGGAGACTACAATGAGCAGTTCTTC	CASSFLTSGDYNEQFF
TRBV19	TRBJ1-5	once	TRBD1	TGTGCCAGTAGTATTAGGGACAGGAGCTATAGCAATCAGCCCCAGCATTTT	CASSIRDRSYSNQPQHF
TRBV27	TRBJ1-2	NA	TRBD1	TGTGCCAGCAGTCCCCGGACAGGGGGCGAGGGCTACACCTTC	CASSPRTGGEGYTF
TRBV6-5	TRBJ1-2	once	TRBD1	TGTGCCAGCAGTTTCCCGGGACAGGGGGACTATGGCTACACCTTC	CASSFPGQGDYGYTF
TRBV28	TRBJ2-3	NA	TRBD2	TGTGCCAGCAGTTTTGTGCTAGCGGGAGGCACAGATACGCAGTATTTT	CASSFVLAGGTDTQYF
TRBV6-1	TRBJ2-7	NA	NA	TGTGCCAGCAGTGAAGGGTCGGTGTCCAGCGAGTACTTC	CASSEGSVSSEYF
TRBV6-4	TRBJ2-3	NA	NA	TGTGCCAGCAGTGACCAGCGGGCCTCTAGCACAGATACGCAGTATTTT	CASSDQRASSTDTQYF
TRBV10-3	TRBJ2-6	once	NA	TGTGCCATCAGTGCCAAGATGAGCTCTGGGGCCAACGTCCTGACTTTC	CAISAKMSSGANVLTF
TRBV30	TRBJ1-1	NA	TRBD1	TGTGCCTGGAGTGTGACAGGGGGTAGAAGCACTGAAGCTTTCTTT	CAWSVTGGRSTEAFF
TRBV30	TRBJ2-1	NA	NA	TGTGCCTGGAGTGTCAGCCTAGCGACTTGGGGTGAGCAGTTCTTC	CAWSVSLATWGEQFF